This T cell receptor (beta chain) was sequenced in a study of CD8 T cells in Susac syndrome. The CDR3 spans 15 residues. V shed 5 bases and J 6 bases; nucleotides not matched to a gene: 6. CDR1 is MNHEY, CDR2 SMNVEV, per germline (reference sequence). Multiple sclerosis controls were treatment-naive patients with stable or active relapsing-remitting disease. Roughly 0.45 to 1 ug RNA was reverse transcribed with random hexamers. Amplification of TCR beta CDR3 by immunoSEQ multiplex PCR spanned 54 Vbeta and 13 Jbeta. TCRdb reprocessed the immunoSEQ multiplex PCR reads via MiXCR and lists one record per CDR3 protein. Of around 220,000 distinct CDR3 sequences listed, 80% to 95% were seen once; the top ten hold 0.1% to 0.15%.

The receptor was derived from a human donor with multiple sclerosis. The specimen was CD8+ T cells from PBMCs. This sequence joins TRBV27 and TRBJ2-1, with TRBD2 identical over 11 bases. The CDR3 DNA reads TGTGCCAGCAGTACTAGCGGGAGTTACTTCAATGAGCAGTTCTTC. This sequence encodes CASSTSGSYFNEQFF.